The 7 T cell receptor beta chains reported below all come from one sample, sequenced in a study of cytomegalovirus exposure and HLA in healthy donors. The data were produced by immunoSEQ multiplex PCR, yet TCRdb's version contains in-frame clones alone and is incomplete. Here the sample spans around 250,000 clones, around 91% being singletons. The material sequenced was PBMCs. The receptors stem from a woman under 30 in good health and CMV-seronegative.

The chain has TRBV4-1 and TRBJ1-4; 9 bases are a match to TRBD1. After removal of 2 bases from V and 8 bases from J, the junction contained 9 bases not matched to a gene. The CDR3 contains 16 residues. Per the germline V gene, CDR1 is MGHRA and CDR2 is YSYEKL. The CDR3 sequence is CASSQPYTGGDEKLFF. DNA for the CDR3: TGCGCCAGCAGCCAACCCTATACAGGGGGCGACGAAAAACTGTTTTTT.

The chain combines TRBV18 with TRBJ2-4; 8 bases match TRBD1. Germline V gives CDR1 KGHSH, CDR2 LQKENI. The CDR3 loop spans 14 amino acids. V shed 5 bases, J shed 6 bases, and the junction held 6 bases outside the gene matches. This CDR3 reads CASSYGQGGNIQYF. CDR3 DNA sequence: TGTGCCAGCTCATACGGACAGGGTGGAAACATTCAGTACTTC.

This chain links TRBV18 with TRBJ1-3; D is uncertain. Trimming cost V 10 bases and J 0 bases, with 10 bases left between them. The CDR3 extends over 13 amino acids. Germline CDR1 and CDR2: KGHSH and LQKENI. CDR3 coding DNA: TGTGCCACCCGGCACAGCTCTGGAAACACCATATATTTT. Residues: CATRHSSGNTIYF.

The chain carries TRBV27 and TRBJ1-2; tentatively, D is TRBD1 (5 bases). Germline loops: CDR1 MNHEY, CDR2 SMNVEV (reference sequence). V was trimmed by 8 bases and J by 2 bases, leaving 15 bases between them. CDR3 length: 14 residues. CDR3 coding DNA: TGTGCCAGCCTATCGCGGGGCGGGAACTATGGCTACACCTTC. Its translation: CASLSRGGNYGYTF.

This clone was seen a single time. The chain uses TRBV7-2 and TRBJ2-5; 9 bases agree with TRBD2. After removal of 1 base from V and 7 bases from J, the junction contained 7 bases not matched to a gene. The CDR3 is made up of 15 amino acids. CDR1 is SGHTA, CDR2 FQGNSA, per germline. DNA for the CDR3: TGTGCCAGCAGCTTAGAGGCTAGCGGGGAAGTGACCCAGTACTTC. Translated, it gives CASSLEASGEVTQYF.

In this sample, this clone turned up a few times. This sequence joins TRBV11-2 and TRBJ2-2; TRBD1 might be the D (6 bases). V lost 1 base and J 5 bases, leaving 23 bases between the germline ends. This CDR3 has 19 amino acids. CDR1 and CDR2 (germline): SGHAT, FQNNGV. The CDR3 is CASSLVGGRTSPVTGELFF. CDR3 DNA sequence: TGTGCCAGCAGCTTAGTAGGGGGAAGAACTTCCCCGGTGACCGGGGAGCTGTTTTTT.

V and J are TRBV7-2 and TRBJ2-7; TRBD2 matches 8 bases. Trimming at V came to 1 base and at J to 0 bases, leaving 2 bases not matched to a gene. The length of the CDR3 is 15 residues. Per germline, CDR1 SGHTA and CDR2 FQGNSA. In DNA form, the CDR3 reads TGTGCCAGCAGCTTAGTGGCGGGGGGCTCCTACGAGCAGTACTTC. Its protein product is CASSLVAGGSYEQYF.